This T cell receptor beta chain was observed in a study of cytomegalovirus exposure and HLA in healthy donors. On the study more broadly: Early on, a data release was issued that held 85 million to 95 million unique TCRs from HLA-typed donors.

On this clone: Its antigen is still unknown.

PCR amplification relied on 60 Vbeta primers (plus 13 Jbeta primers). The repertoire was sequenced with immunoSEQ multiplex PCR; TCRdb's copy has only in-frame clones and lacks some. The sample includes some 170,000 clones, 72% seen only once; the top ten take roughly 2.5%. In germline, CDR1 is LGHNA, CDR2 YSLEER. The CDR3 loop spans 16 amino acids. Trimming took 0 bases from V and 4 from J, leaving 15 bases between them. Regarding the study as a whole: The investigators catalogued 164 TCR beta chains as cytomegalovirus-associated. V- and J-gene trimming of TCR beta was linked (in a later analysis) to a missense DCLRE1C variant. Earlier analysis looked at TCR beta V segments, and most were productive about 90% or about 30% of the time.

The chain couples TRBV4-3 to TRBJ1-2, with D tentatively TRBD1 (5 bases). The specimen was PBMCs. This clonotype was obtained from a human donor in good health. The CDR3: CASSQDATGSGYGYTF. CDR3 in DNA: TGCGCCAGCAGCCAAGATGCCACAGGTTCGGGCTATGGCTACACCTTC.